This TCR beta chain was retrieved from a study of blood T cell repertoires in COVID-19 (dated by TCRdb to 2018 to 2020). Study-wide context: The collaborator samples originated in the United States, Italy and Spain and spanned the acute and convalescent phases of COVID-19. The material from the prospective study consisted of cDNA or gDNA derived from T cells, B-cell-depleted T cells, or PBMCs. The dataset comprised deeply sampled blood TCRbeta repertoires from subjects exposed to, actively infected with, or recovered from COVID-19. The repertoires were released in a freely available public database meant as a resource for research on the immune response to SARS-CoV-2. Samples were obtained from the ongoing ImmuneRACE study (first 160 participants) and from about 1,300 subjects provided by 6 global collaborators. Sample metadata almost always included a de-identified subject ID, COVID-19 status, age in years and sex. Where available, HLA class I and class II types were taken from metadata supplied by the sample provider and were not determined by assay-based typing. Points the paper makes about the study in general: The amount of clinical and demographic metadata varied by source and participant and was provided uncurated.

Deletion took 5 bases off V and 0 bases off J, with a span of 12 bases between the germline ends. Per the germline V gene (reference sequence), SEHNR is the CDR1 and FQNEAQ is the CDR2. The CDR3 contains 15 residues, cysteine and phenylalanine counted. Left in the record is the CDR3 DNA by itself, 45 bases read in frame from the first base. A note on this clone: The antigen it binds to is not known. Base qualities are not provided; no much larger clone lies one nucleotide away.

TCRbeta CDR3 regions were amplified from genomic DNA by means of the immunoSEQ Assay, a bias-controlled multiplex PCR. In the authors' own workflow: Nucleated cell counts per sample were estimated from amplification of reference gene primers within the assay. To quantify the absolute abundance of each unique TCRbeta CDR3 rearrangement, sequence reads were collapsed and filtered. For each sample, productive Simpson clonality was calculated as the square root of Simpson's diversity index across productive rearrangements. As stored in TCRdb, this immuneACCESS dataset retains in-frame rearrangements with V and J assigned. A fraction of the clones does not appear; measured against another copy, unresolved V genes explain less than half of the discrepancy, and the remainder lacks a known reason. V and J calls and clone size are copied from that table; D and trimming were computed from the DNA. The sample table lists about 440,000 clones, around 88% of them with a count of one. The leading ten clones occupy 4.3% of the sample.

Whole blood was collected in K2EDTA tubes by collaborating institutions according to the institutions' own protocols. For TCRbeta analysis, collaborators shipped samples in one of three forms: frozen whole blood, isolated PBMCs, or DNA extracted from either of those sample types. The V and J segments used are TRBV7-9 and TRBJ2-3; the D gene is perhaps TRBD1, from 6 matching bases. The sequenced sample consisted of peripheral blood. The receptor was isolated from a woman in her thirties with acute or convalescent COVID-19. The CDR3 region: CASSKGTLSTDTQYF. The DNA sequence follows: TGTGCCAGCAGCAAGGGGACACTTAGCACAGATACGCAGTATTTT. The full variable domain, with segments outside the CDR3 supplied by the reference TRBV7-9 and TRBJ2-3 proteins, appears as DTGVSQNPRHKITKRGQNVTFRCDPISEHNRLYWYRQTLGQGPEFLTYFQNEAQLEKSRLLSDRFSAERPKGSFSTLEIQRTEQGDSAMYLCASSKGTLSTDTQYFGPGTRLTVL.